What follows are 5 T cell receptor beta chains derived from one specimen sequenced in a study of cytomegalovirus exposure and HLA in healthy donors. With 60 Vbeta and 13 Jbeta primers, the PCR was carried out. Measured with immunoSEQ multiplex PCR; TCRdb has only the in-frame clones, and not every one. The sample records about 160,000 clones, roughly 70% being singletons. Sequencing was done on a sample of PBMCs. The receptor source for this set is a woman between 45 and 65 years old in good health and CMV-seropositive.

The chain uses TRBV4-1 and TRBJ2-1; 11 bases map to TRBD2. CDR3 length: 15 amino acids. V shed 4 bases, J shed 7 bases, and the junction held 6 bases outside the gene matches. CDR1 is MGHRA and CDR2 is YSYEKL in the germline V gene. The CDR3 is CASSLGGLAGNEQFF. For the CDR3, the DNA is TGCGCCAGCAGCCTGGGTGGACTAGCGGGTAATGAGCAGTTCTTC.

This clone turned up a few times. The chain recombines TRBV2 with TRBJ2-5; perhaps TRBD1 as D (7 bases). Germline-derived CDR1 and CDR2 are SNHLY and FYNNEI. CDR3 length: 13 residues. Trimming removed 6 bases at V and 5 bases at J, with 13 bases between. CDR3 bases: TGTGCCAGCAGCAGGGGGGCCGGGGAGACCCAGTACTTC. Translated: CASSRGAGETQYF.

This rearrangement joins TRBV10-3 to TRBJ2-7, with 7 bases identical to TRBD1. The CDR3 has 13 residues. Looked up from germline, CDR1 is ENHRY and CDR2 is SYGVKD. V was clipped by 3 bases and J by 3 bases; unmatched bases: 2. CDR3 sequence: CAISDRQGYEQYF. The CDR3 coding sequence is TGTGCCATCAGTGACCGACAGGGCTACGAGCAGTACTTC.

This CDR3 reads CASSAITVNYGYTF. The CDR3 coding sequence is TGTGCCAGCAGTGCAATAACGGTTAACTATGGCTACACCTTC. The J gene is TRBJ1-2, the V gene TRBV6-1; D remains ambiguous. Trimming took off 4 bases at V and 1 base at J, with 10 bases between the two ends. CDR1 is MNHNS and CDR2 is SASEGT in the germline V gene. This CDR3 comprises 14 residues.

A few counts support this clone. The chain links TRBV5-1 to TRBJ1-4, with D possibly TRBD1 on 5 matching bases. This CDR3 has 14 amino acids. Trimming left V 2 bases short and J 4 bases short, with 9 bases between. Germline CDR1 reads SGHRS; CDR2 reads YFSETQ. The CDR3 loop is CASSLRQNNEKLFF. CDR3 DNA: TGCGCCAGCAGCTTAAGACAGAATAATGAAAAACTGTTTTTT.